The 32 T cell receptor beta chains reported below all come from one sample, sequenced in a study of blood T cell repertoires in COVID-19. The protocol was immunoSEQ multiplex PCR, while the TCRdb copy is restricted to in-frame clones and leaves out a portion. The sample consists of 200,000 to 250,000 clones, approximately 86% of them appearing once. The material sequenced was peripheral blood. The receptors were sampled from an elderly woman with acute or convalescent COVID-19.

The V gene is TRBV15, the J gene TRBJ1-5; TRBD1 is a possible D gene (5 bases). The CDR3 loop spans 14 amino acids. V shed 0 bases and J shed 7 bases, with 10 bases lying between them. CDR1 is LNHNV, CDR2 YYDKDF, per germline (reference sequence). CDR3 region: CATSRDRGAQPQHF. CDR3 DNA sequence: TGTGCCACCAGCAGAGATCGCGGGGCCCAGCCCCAGCATTTT.

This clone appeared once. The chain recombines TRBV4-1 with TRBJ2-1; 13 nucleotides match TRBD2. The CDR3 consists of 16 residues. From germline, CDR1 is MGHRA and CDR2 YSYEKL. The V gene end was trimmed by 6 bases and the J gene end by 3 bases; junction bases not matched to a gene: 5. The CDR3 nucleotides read TGCGCCAGCAGTACGGGACTAGCGGGACACTACAATGAGCAGTTCTTC. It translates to CASSTGLAGHYNEQFF.

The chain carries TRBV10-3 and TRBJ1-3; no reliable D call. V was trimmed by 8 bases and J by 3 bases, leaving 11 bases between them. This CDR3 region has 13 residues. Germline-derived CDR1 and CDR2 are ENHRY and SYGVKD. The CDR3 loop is CAIFTGNGNTIYF. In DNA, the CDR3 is TGTGCCATCTTCACGGGAAATGGAAACACCATATATTTT.

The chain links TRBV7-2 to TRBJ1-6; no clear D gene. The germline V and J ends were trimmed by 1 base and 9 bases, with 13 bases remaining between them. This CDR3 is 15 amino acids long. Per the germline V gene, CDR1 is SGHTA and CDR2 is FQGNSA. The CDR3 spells CASSLELSRSSPLHF. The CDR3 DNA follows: TGTGCCAGCAGCTTAGAACTCTCTCGGAGTTCACCCCTCCACTTT.

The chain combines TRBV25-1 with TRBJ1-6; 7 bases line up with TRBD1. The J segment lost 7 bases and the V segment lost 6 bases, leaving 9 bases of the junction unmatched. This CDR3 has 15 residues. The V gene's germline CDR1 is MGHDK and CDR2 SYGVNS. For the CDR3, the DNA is TGTGCCAGCAGAATAAGGGACAGTGGAAATTCACCCCTCCACTTT. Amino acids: CASRIRDSGNSPLHF.

The CDR3 reads CASIGPRGTEAFF. In DNA, the CDR3 is TGTGCCAGCATCGGACCCCGGGGGACTGAAGCTTTCTTT. This rearrangement joins TRBV6-5 to TRBJ1-1; weak D call: TRBD1 (5 bases). The germline V and J ends were trimmed by 7 bases and 5 bases, with 14 bases remaining between them. The CDR3 covers 13 residues. Germline CDR1 and CDR2: MNHEY and SVGAGI.

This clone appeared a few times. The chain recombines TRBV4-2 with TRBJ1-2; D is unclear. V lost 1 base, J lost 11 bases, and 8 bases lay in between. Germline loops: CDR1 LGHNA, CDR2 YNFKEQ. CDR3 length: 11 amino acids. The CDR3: CASSQVGRYTF. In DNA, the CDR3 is TGTGCCAGCAGCCAAGTTGGCAGATACACCTTC.

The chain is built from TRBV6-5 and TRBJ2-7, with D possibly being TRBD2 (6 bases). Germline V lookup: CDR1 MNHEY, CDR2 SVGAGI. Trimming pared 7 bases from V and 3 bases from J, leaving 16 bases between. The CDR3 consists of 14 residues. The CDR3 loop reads CASNPGTVVYEQYF. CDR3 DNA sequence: TGTGCCAGCAACCCCGGGACTGTTGTCTACGAGCAGTACTTC.

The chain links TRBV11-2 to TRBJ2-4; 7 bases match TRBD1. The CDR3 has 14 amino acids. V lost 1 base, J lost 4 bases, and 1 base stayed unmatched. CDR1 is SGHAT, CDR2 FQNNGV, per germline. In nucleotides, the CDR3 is TGTGCCAGCAGCTTAGCGGGACAGAAAAACATTCAGTACTTC. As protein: CASSLAGQKNIQYF.

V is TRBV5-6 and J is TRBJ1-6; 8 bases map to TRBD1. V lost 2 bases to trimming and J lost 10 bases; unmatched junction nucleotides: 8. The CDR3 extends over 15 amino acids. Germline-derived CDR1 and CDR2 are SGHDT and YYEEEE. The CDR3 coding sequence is TGTGCCAGCAGCTTCCGGACAGGGCAGGGATCACCCCTCCACTTT. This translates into CASSFRTGQGSPLHF.

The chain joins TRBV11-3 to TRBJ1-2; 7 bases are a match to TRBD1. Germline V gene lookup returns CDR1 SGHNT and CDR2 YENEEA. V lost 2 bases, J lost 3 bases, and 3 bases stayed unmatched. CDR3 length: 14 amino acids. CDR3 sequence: CASSLTGVDYGYTF. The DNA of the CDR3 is TGTGCCAGCAGCTTAACAGGGGTGGACTATGGCTACACCTTC. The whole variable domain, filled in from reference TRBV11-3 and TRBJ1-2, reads EAGVVQSPRYKIIEKKQPVAFWCNPISGHNTLYWYLQNLGQGPELLIRYENEEAVDDSQLPKDRFSAERLKGVDSTLKIQPAELGDSAVYLCASSLTGVDYGYTFGSGTRLTVV.

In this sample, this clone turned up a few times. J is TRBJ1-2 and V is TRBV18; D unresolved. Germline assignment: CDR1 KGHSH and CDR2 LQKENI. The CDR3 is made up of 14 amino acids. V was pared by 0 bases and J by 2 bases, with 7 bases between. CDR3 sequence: CASSPPAQNYGYTF. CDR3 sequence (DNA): TGTGCCAGCTCACCACCGGCACAGAACTATGGCTACACCTTC.

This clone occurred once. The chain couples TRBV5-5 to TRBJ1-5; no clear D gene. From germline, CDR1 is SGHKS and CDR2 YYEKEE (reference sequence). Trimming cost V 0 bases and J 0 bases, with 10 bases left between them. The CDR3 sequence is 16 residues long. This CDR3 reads CASSLDWAPSNQPQHF. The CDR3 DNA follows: TGTGCCAGCAGCTTGGATTGGGCTCCTAGCAATCAGCCCCAGCATTTT.

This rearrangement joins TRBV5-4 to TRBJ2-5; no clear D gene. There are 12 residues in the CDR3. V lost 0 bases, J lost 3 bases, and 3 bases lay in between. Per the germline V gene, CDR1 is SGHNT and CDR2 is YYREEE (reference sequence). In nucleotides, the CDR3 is TGTGCCAGCAGCTTGGGAGAAGAGACCCAGTACTTC. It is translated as CASSLGEETQYF.

CDR3 region: CASSPETRMPYEQYF. The CDR3 region has the DNA TGTGCCAGCAGCCCCGAGACGAGGATGCCGTACGAGCAGTACTTC. V usage is TRBV3-1 (or the pseudogene TRBV3-2) and J usage is TRBJ2-7, with D unresolved. The V end was cut by 4 bases, the J end by 4 bases, with 17 bases between. The germline CDR1 and CDR2 sequences are LGHDT and YNNKEL (reference sequence). This CDR3 spans 15 amino acids.

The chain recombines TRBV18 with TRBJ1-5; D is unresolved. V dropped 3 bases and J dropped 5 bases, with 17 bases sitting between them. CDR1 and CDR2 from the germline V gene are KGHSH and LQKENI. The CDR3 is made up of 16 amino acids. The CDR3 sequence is CASSPFGGGFDQPQHF. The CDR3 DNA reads TGTGCCAGCTCACCCTTCGGAGGTGGGTTCGATCAGCCCCAGCATTTT.

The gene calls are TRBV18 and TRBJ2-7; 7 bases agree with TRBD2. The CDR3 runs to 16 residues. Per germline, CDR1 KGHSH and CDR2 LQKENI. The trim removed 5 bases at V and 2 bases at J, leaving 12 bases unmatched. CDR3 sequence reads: CASSEAGVNSAYEQYF. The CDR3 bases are TGTGCCAGCTCAGAGGCGGGGGTGAACTCCGCCTACGAGCAGTACTTC. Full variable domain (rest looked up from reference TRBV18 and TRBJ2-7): NAGVMQNPRHLVRRRGQEARLRCSPMKGHSHVYWYRQLPEEGLKFMVYLQKENIIDESGMPKERFSAEFPKEGPSILRIQQVVRGDSAAYFCASSEAGVNSAYEQYFGPGTRLTVT.

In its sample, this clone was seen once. The CDR3 loop reads CASSLGPGSAAWNTEAFF. The CDR3 DNA is TGCGCCAGCAGCTTGGGGCCGGGTTCGGCCGCATGGAACACTGAAGCTTTCTTT. The chain combines TRBV5-1 with TRBJ1-1; D is unclear. Per germline, CDR1 SGHRS and CDR2 YFSETQ. Trimming cost V 0 bases and J 1 base, with 19 bases left between them. The CDR3 is 18 amino acids.

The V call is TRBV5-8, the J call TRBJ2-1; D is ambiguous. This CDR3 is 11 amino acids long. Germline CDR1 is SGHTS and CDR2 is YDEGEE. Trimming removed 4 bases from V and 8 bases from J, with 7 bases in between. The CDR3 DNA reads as TGTGCCAGCAGCACCCGGGATGAGCAGTTCTTC. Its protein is CASSTRDEQFF.

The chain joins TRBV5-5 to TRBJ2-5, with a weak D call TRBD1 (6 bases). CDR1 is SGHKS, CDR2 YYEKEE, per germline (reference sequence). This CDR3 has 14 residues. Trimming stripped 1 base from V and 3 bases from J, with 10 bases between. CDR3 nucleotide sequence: TGTGCCAGCAGCTTGTCACAGGGAGAAGAGACCCAGTACTTC. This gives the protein CASSLSQGEETQYF.

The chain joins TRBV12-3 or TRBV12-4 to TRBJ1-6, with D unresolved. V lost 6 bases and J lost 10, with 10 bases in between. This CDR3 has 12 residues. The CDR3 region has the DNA TGTGCCAGCAGCCGGGGATGGTCACCCCTCCACTTT. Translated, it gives CASSRGWSPLHF.

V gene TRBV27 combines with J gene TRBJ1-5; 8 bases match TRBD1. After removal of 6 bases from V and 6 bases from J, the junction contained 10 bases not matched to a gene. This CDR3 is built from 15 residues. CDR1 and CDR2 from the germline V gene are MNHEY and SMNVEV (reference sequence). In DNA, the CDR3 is TGTGCCAGCAGACCGACAGGGGCGGCGGGTCAGCCCCAGCATTTT. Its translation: CASRPTGAAGQPQHF.

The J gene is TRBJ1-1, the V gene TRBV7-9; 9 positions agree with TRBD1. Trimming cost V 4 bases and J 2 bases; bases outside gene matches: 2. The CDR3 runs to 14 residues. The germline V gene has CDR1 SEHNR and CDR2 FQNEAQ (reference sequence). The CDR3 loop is CASSWDRANTEAFF. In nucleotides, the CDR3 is TGTGCCAGCAGCTGGGACAGGGCAAACACTGAAGCTTTCTTT. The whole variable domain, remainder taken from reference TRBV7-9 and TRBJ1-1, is DTGVSQNPRHKITKRGQNVTFRCDPISEHNRLYWYRQTLGQGPEFLTYFQNEAQLEKSRLLSDRFSAERPKGSFSTLEIQRTEQGDSAMYLCASSWDRANTEAFFGQGTRLTVV.

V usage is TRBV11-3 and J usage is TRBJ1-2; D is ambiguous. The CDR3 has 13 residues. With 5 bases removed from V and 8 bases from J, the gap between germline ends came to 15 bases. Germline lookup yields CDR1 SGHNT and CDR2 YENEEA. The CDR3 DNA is TGTGCCAGCAGCCTCCCGAATGGCCGCGGCTACACCTTC. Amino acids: CASSLPNGRGYTF.

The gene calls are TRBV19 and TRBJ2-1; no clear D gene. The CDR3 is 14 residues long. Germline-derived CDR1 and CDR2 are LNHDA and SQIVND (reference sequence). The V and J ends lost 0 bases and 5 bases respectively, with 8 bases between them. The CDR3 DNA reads TGTGCCAGTAGTATAGATCCACGGGACAATGAGCAGTTCTTC. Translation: CASSIDPRDNEQFF.

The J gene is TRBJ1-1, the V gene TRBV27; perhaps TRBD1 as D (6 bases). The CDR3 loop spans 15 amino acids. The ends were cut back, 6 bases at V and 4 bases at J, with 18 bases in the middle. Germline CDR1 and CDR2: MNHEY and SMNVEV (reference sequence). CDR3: CASRNTYRASTEAFF. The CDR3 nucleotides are TGTGCCAGCAGGAATACATACAGGGCTAGCACTGAAGCTTTCTTT.

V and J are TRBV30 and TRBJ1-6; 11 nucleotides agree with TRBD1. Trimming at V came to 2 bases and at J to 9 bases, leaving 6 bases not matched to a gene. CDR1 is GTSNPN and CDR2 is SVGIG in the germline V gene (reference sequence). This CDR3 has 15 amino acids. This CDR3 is CAWSSGGTGGSPLHF. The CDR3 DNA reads TGTGCCTGGAGTTCCGGCGGGACAGGGGGTTCACCCCTCCACTTT.

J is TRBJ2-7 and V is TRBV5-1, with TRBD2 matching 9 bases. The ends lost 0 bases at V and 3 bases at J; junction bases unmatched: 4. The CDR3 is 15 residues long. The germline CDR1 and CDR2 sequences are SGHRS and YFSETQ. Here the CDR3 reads CASSLGGTSHYEQYF. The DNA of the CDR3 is TGCGCCAGCAGCTTGGGAGGGACTAGCCACTACGAGCAGTACTTC.

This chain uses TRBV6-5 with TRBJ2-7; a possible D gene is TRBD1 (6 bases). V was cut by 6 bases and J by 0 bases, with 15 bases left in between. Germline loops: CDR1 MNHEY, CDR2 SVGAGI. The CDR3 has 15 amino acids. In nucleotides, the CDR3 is TGTGCCAGCAGAGAGACCGGGACACGCTCCTACGAGCAGTACTTC. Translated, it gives CASRETGTRSYEQYF.

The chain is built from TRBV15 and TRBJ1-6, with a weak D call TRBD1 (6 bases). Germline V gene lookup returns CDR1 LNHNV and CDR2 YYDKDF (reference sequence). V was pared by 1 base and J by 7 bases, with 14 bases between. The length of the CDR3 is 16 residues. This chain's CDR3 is CATSRARQAPNSPLHF. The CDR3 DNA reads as TGTGCCACCAGCAGAGCCCGACAGGCCCCCAATTCACCCCTCCACTTT.

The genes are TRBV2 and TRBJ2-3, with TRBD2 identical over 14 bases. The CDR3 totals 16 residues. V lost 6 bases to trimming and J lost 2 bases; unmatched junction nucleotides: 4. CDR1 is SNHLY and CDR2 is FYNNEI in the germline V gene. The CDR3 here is CASRLGLAGVTDTQYF. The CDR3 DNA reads TGTGCCAGCAGACTGGGACTAGCGGGGGTCACAGATACGCAGTATTTT.

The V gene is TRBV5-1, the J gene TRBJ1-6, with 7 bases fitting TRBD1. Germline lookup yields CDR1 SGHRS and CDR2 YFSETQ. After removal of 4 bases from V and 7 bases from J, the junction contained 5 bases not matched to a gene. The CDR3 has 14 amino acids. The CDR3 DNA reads TGCGCCAGCAGCCCGGGGACAGAAAATTCACCCCTCCACTTT. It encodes CASSPGTENSPLHF.